The entry below gives a single T cell receptor (beta chain) sequence along with its context. Its target is unknown. The source of the sample is a study of cytomegalovirus exposure and HLA in healthy donors. Overall study: A preliminary data release comprised around 85 million unique TCRs obtained from HLA-typed donors.

Study conclusions and caveats: Most TCR beta V segments were productive about 90% or about 30% of the time in an earlier analysis.

The V and J ends lost 2 bases and 0 bases respectively, with 11 bases between them. CDR3 length equals 15 residues. Germline CDR1 reads MGHRA; CDR2 reads YSYEKL. 13 Jbeta primers and 60 Vbeta primers were used for the PCR. TCRdb's table, derived via immunoSEQ multiplex PCR, lists solely in-frame clones and lacks some. The table records roughly 140,000 clones, more than 75% of them present only once. The source material was PBMCs. This TCR derives from a woman aged 18-29 years in good health and CMV-seronegative. This sequence joins TRBV4-1 and TRBJ2-7, with a weak D call TRBD1 (6 bases). The chain's CDR3 is CASSQSGQPSYEQYF. CDR3 coding DNA: TGCGCCAGCAGCCAAAGCGGACAGCCCTCCTACGAGCAGTACTTC.